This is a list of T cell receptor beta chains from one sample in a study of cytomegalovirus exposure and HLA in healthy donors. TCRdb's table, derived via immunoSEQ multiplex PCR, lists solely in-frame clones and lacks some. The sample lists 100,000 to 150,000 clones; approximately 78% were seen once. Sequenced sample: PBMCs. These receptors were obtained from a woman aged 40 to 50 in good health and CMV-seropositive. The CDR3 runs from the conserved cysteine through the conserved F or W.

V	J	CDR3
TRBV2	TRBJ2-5	CASSRTSGEETQYF
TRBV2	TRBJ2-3	CATPGAFTDTQYF
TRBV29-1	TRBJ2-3	CSVVTSGGPTDTQYF
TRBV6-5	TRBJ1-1	CASTLDGGGTEAFF
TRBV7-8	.	CASLSRSYEQYF
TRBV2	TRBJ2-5	CASSGAGENLETQYF
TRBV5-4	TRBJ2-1	CASSLAAGTSGVEQFF
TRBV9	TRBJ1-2	CASSVDENYGYTF
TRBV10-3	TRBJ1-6	CAISASKGQGLSPLHF
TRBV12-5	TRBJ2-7	CASGLGYGGSYEQYF
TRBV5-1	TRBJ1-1	CASSLRGDVGAFF
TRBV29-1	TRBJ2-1	CSVDSPHNEQFF
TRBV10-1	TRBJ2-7	CASSELREGAYEQYF
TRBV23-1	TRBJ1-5	CASSQFAGHPQPQHF
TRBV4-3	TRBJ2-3	CASSQEWAPGQHTDTQYF
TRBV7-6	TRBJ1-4	CASRGTLGGKLFF
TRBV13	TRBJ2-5	CASSARLAGGQETQYF
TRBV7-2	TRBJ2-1	CASSSNRGPYNEQFF
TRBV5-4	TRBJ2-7	CASSPMDSYEQYF
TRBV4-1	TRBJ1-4	CASSRGPNEKLFF
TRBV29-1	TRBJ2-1	CSVGRGGRDEQFF
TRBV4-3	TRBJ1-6	CASSQADRGPNSPLHF
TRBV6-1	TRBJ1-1	CASRRESDTEAFF
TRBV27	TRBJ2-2	CASSSRVAGGPHLATGELFF
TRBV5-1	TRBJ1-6	CASSFTGTENSPLHF
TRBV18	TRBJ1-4	CASSPTIEDSLKKLFF
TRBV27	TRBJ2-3	CASSLRAGGGTDTQYF
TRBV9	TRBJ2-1	CASSFLNEQFF
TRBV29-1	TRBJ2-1	CSVDPGGYAYEQFF
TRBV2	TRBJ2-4	CASSEGGPKNIQYF
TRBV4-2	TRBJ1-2	CASSPRLGGFYGYTF
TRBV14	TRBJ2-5	CASSKADGKGTQYF
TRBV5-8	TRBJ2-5	CASSPPWTQRETQYF
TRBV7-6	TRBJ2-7	CASSTRTGNYEQYF
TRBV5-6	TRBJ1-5	CASSLGTGVYSNQPQHF
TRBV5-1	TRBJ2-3	CASSPSGSTDTQYF
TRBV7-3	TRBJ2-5	CASSNGGSQYF
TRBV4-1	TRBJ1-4	CASHETGLSEKLFF
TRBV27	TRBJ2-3	CASSFKGRTDTQYF
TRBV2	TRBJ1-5	CASSVSGNNQPQHF
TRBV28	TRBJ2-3	CASSWTGVPDTQYF